The 27 T cell receptor beta chains reported below all come from one sample, sequenced in a study of blood T cell repertoires in COVID-19. The table came from immunoSEQ multiplex PCR; TCRdb's copy has only in-frame clones and leaves some out. The table lists almost 350,000 clones, 89% of them singletons. Material: peripheral blood. Receptor source: a woman aged 60-75 years with COVID-19, enrolled during active disease.

The chain employs TRBV28 and TRBJ1-1; D is perhaps TRBD1 (5 bases). CDR1 MDHEN and CDR2 SYDVKM come from the germline V gene. V was clipped by 6 bases and J by 6 bases, with 11 bases between them. The CDR3 extends over 12 amino acids. In nucleotides, the CDR3 is TGTGCCAGCAGCCGTAGACAGTCTGAAGCTTTCTTT. This codes for CASSRRQSEAFF. Full variable domain (outside the CDR3, taken from reference TRBV28 and TRBJ1-1): DVKVTQSSRYLVKRTGEKVFLECVQDMDHENMFWYRQDPGLGLRLIYFSYDVKMKEKGDIPEGYSVSREKKERFSLILESASTNQTSMYLCASSRRQSEAFFGQGTRLTVV.

This clone showed up just a few times. The V gene is TRBV19, the J gene TRBJ1-1; 7 nucleotides agree with TRBD1. Germline lookup yields CDR1 LNHDA and CDR2 SQIVND (reference sequence). After removal of 10 bases from V and 0 bases from J, the junction contained 8 bases not matched to a gene. This CDR3 has 14 amino acids. The CDR3 region has the DNA TGTGCCACAGGGGGGAATAGAATGAACACTGAAGCTTTCTTT. Residues: CATGGNRMNTEAFF. Looking up the rest from reference TRBV19 and TRBJ1-1 gives the full variable domain: DGGITQSPKYLFRKEGQNVTLSCEQNLNHDAMYWYRQDPGQGLRLIYYSQIVNDFQKGDIAEGYSVSREKKESFPLTVTSAQKNPTAFYLCATGGNRMNTEAFFGQGTRLTVV.

The genes are TRBV7-2 and TRBJ1-6; D is possibly TRBD1 (5 bases). V was pared by 2 bases and J by 10 bases, with 9 bases between. Germline CDR1 reads SGHTA; CDR2 reads FQGNSA. The CDR3 runs to 13 residues. Written as DNA, the CDR3 is TGTGCCAGCAGCTTACAGGGTAGATCACCCCTCCACTTT. This encodes CASSLQGRSPLHF.

This sequence joins TRBV7-8 and TRBJ1-5; D unresolved. This CDR3 is 14 amino acids long. V was pared by 5 bases and J by 2 bases, with 10 bases between. Germline CDR1 is SGHVS and CDR2 is FQNEAQ. DNA of the CDR3: TGTGCCAGCAGCGCCACTAGGGGCAATCAGCCCCAGCATTTT. Translation: CASSATRGNQPQHF.

The gene calls are TRBV7-3 and TRBJ1-2, with D maybe TRBD1 (5 bases). V lost 5 bases and J lost 3, with 10 bases in between. CDR1 SGHTA and CDR2 FQGTGA come from the germline V gene. The CDR3 consists of 13 residues. This CDR3 is CASSPQGHYGYTF. The CDR3 DNA sequence: TGTGCCAGCAGCCCCCAGGGTCACTATGGCTACACCTTC.

V gene TRBV9 combines with J gene TRBJ1-1; D is uncertain. Germline CDR1 and CDR2: SGDLS and YYNGEE. The CDR3 loop spans 14 amino acids. Trimming pared 3 bases from V and 0 bases from J, leaving 9 bases between. The CDR3 loop is CASSGLGMNTEAFF. CDR3 nucleotides: TGTGCCAGCAGCGGACTGGGTATGAACACTGAAGCTTTCTTT.

The chain uses TRBV11-3 and TRBJ2-1; TRBD2 agrees at 9 bases. The germline V gene encodes CDR1 SGHNT and CDR2 YENEEA. V lost 1 base to trimming and J lost 6 bases; unmatched junction nucleotides: 4. The CDR3 contains 15 residues. The CDR3 region is CASSLGGGASNEQFF. The DNA of the CDR3 is TGTGCCAGCAGCTTAGGCGGGGGGGCCTCCAATGAGCAGTTCTTC.

This chain links TRBV5-1 with TRBJ1-5; 7 nucleotides match TRBD1. Germline-derived CDR1 and CDR2 are SGHRS and YFSETQ. Trimming at V came to 4 bases and at J to 2 bases, leaving 0 bases not matched to a gene. The CDR3 runs 13 residues. The CDR3 bases are TGCGCCAGCAGCCAGGGGGGCAATCAGCCCCAGCATTTT. It yields the protein CASSQGGNQPQHF.

The rearrangement uses TRBV2 and TRBJ2-3; 10 positions agree with TRBD1. Germline V gives CDR1 SNHLY, CDR2 FYNNEI. The trim removed 10 bases at V and 2 bases at J, leaving 9 bases unmatched. CDR3 length equals 15 residues. This CDR3 is CATKDRQGATDTQYF. CDR3 in DNA: TGTGCCACGAAGGATCGACAGGGGGCCACAGATACGCAGTATTTT.

Worth noting for this clone: Other nucleotide sequences from this sample produce the same CDR3. The chain is built from TRBV7-9 and TRBJ1-5, with D possibly TRBD1 on 6 matching bases. The germline CDR1 and CDR2 sequences are SEHNR and FQNEAQ (reference sequence). The CDR3 extends over 15 amino acids. V lost 0 bases and J lost 3, with 9 bases in between. The CDR3 region is CASSLAGGPNQPQHF. As DNA, the CDR3 is TGTGCCAGCAGCTTAGCAGGGGGTCCCAATCAGCCCCAGCATTTT. Combining the CDR3 with reference TRBV7-9 and TRBJ1-5 gives the whole variable domain DTGVSQNPRHKITKRGQNVTFRCDPISEHNRLYWYRQTLGQGPEFLTYFQNEAQLEKSRLLSDRFSAERPKGSFSTLEIQRTEQGDSAMYLCASSLAGGPNQPQHFGDGTRLSIL.

The gene calls are TRBV5-6 and TRBJ2-3; D may be TRBD2 (5 bases). The CDR3 runs to 13 residues. Germline V CDR1 and CDR2: SGHDT, YYEEEE. The germline V and J ends were trimmed by 4 bases and 6 bases, with 12 bases remaining between them. The CDR3 is CASSPRRRDTQYF. The CDR3, as DNA: TGTGCCAGCAGCCCCCGGCGGAGGGATACGCAGTATTTT.

This clone was observed a handful of times. One junction end disagrees with the germline gene, perhaps due to a read error. This chain connects TRBV7-7 to TRBJ1-1; tentative D call: TRBD1 (5 bases). Germline values: CDR1 SSHAT, CDR2 FNYEAQ (reference sequence). This CDR3 contains 13 residues. The CDR3 protein is CASSLRQGAEAFF. As DNA, the CDR3 is TGTGCTAGCAGCTTGAGGCAGGGCGCTGAAGCTTTCTTT.

On this clone itself: At the DNA level, this CDR3 is encoded by other sequences in the same sample as well. The J gene is TRBJ2-3, the V gene TRBV5-1; D not certain. Germline CDR1 and CDR2: SGHRS and YFSETQ. Trimming cost V 0 bases and J 3 bases, with 5 bases left between them. The CDR3 runs to 13 residues. In DNA form, the CDR3 reads TGCGCCAGCAGCTTGGCGGGTACAGATACGCAGTATTTT. It translates to CASSLAGTDTQYF.

The chain is built from TRBV24-1 and TRBJ1-2; unclear D gene. CDR3 length: 17 amino acids. Germline values: CDR1 KGHDR, CDR2 SFDVKD. The V end was cut by 9 bases, the J end by 8 bases, with 30 bases between. Written as DNA, the CDR3 is TGTGCCACCTCGAGCGGGAAGGGCAGGAATAACGAGTACGGCTACACCTTC. It specifies CATSSGKGRNNEYGYTF.

This chain links TRBV5-1 with TRBJ1-2; TRBD1 is a possible D gene (5 bases). Trimming removed 4 bases at V and 0 bases at J, with 13 bases between. The CDR3 length is 15 residues. CDR1 SGHRS and CDR2 YFSETQ come from the germline V gene. CDR3 in DNA: TGCGCCAGCAGCCTGCGGGACGGTTCTAACTATGGCTACACCTTC. Translating it yields CASSLRDGSNYGYTF. Full variable domain (remainder filled in from reference TRBV5-1 and TRBJ1-2): KAGVTQTPRYLIKTRGQQVTLSCSPISGHRSVSWYQQTPGQGLQFLFEYFSETQRNKGNFPGRFSGRQFSNSRSEMNVSTLELGDSALYLCASSLRDGSNYGYTFGSGTRLTVV.

The CDR3 sequence: CASIPIVTEGNTEAFF. The CDR3 nucleotides are TGTGCCAGCATCCCCATCGTCACAGAGGGGAACACTGAAGCTTTCTTT. The rearrangement links TRBV5-6 to TRBJ1-1; D call uncertain. This CDR3 contains 16 residues. With 6 bases removed from V and 1 base from J, the gap between germline ends came to 19 bases. The V gene's germline CDR1 is SGHDT and CDR2 YYEEEE.

The V and J genes are TRBV25-1 and TRBJ1-5, with 7 bases identical to TRBD1. The J segment lost 7 bases and the V segment lost 10 bases, leaving 19 bases of the junction unmatched. Germline CDR1 reads MGHDK; CDR2 reads SYGVNS. The CDR3 is 16 amino acids. Here the CDR3 DNA reads TGTGCCACCCACCACATGACAGGTCCGACAGGGCAGCCCCAGCATTTT. It yields the protein CATHHMTGPTGQPQHF.

This rearrangement joins TRBV5-1 to TRBJ2-7; tentatively, D is TRBD1 (6 bases). The germline gives CDR1 SGHRS, CDR2 YFSETQ. Trimming removed 0 bases from V and 4 bases from J, with 11 bases in between. CDR3 length equals 14 residues. CDR3 DNA: TGCGCCAGCAGCTTGGATGGGACATATTACGAGCAGTACTTC. Translating it yields CASSLDGTYYEQYF.

The chain is built from TRBV9 and TRBJ2-5, with 9 bases matching TRBD1. The CDR3 sequence is 15 residues long. The trim removed 4 bases at V and 3 bases at J, leaving 7 bases unmatched. From germline, CDR1 is SGDLS and CDR2 YYNGEE. CDR3 sequence reads: CASSPQGQGKETQYF. The DNA of the CDR3 is TGTGCCAGCAGCCCCCAGGGACAGGGAAAAGAGACCCAGTACTTC.

V usage is TRBV30 and J usage is TRBJ1-5; possibly TRBD1 for D (6 bases). CDR1 and CDR2 from the germline V gene are GTSNPN and SVGIG (reference sequence). The CDR3 is 13 amino acids. The ends were cut back, 2 bases at V and 5 bases at J, with 10 bases in the middle. In nucleotides, the CDR3 is TGTGCCTGGAGTAACAGGGTCGATCAGCCCCAGCATTTT. It is translated as CAWSNRVDQPQHF.

The gene calls are TRBV2 and TRBJ2-7; a weak D match, TRBD1 (6 bases). Germline CDR1 reads SNHLY; CDR2 reads FYNNEI. The CDR3 contains 15 residues. V was cut by 5 bases and J by 0 bases, with 14 bases left in between. CDR3 amino acids: CASSRQAQISYEQYF. CDR3 DNA sequence: TGTGCCAGCAGTCGACAGGCTCAAATCTCCTACGAGCAGTACTTC.

CDR3 sequence (DNA): TGTGCCACCAGCAGAGCAACAGCAGTCAAAAACATTCAGTACTTC. As protein: CATSRATAVKNIQYF. The chain is built from TRBV15 and TRBJ2-4; no firm D call. This CDR3 comprises 15 residues. Germline values: CDR1 LNHNV, CDR2 YYDKDF (reference sequence). Trimming removed 1 base from V and 3 bases from J, with 10 bases in between. Full variable domain (remainder filled in from reference TRBV15 and TRBJ2-4): DAMVIQNPRYQVTQFGKPVTLSCSQTLNHNVMYWYQQKSSQAPKLLFHYYDKDFNNEADTPDNFQSRRPNTSFCFLDIRSPGLGDTAMYLCATSRATAVKNIQYFGAGTRLSVL.

In regard to this clone: Distinct nucleotide sequences in the sample also encode this CDR3. The V gene is TRBV5-1, the J gene TRBJ1-2, with unresolved D. The CDR3 spans 12 residues. The germline V gene has CDR1 SGHRS and CDR2 YFSETQ. The ends were cut back, 0 bases at V and 6 bases at J, with 6 bases in the middle. CDR3 residues: CASSLDRDGYTF. In DNA, the CDR3 is TGCGCCAGCAGCTTGGACCGAGATGGCTACACCTTC.

The chain links TRBV18 to TRBJ2-5, with TRBD2 matching 10 bases. Germline V gives CDR1 KGHSH, CDR2 LQKENI. This CDR3 has 14 amino acids. J lost 3 bases, V lost 3 bases, and 1 base had no gene match. This CDR3 reads CASSPLAGEETQYF. CDR3 bases: TGTGCCAGCTCACCCCTAGCGGGGGAAGAGACCCAGTACTTC.

In this sample, this clone turned up once. The rearrangement joins TRBV27 to TRBJ1-5; D call uncertain. The V gene lost 5 bases and the J gene lost 4 bases, with 6 bases spanning the gap. CDR3 size: 12 residues. Germline CDR1 MNHEY, CDR2 SMNVEV (reference sequence). The CDR3 DNA reads TGTGCCAGCAGTGCGTTGAATCAGCCCCAGCATTTT. It codes for CASSALNQPQHF.

This chain joins TRBV11-1 and TRBJ2-2; tentatively, D is TRBD2 (5 bases). Germline V lookup: CDR1 SGHAT, CDR2 FQDESV (reference sequence). The CDR3 is 16 residues long. Trimming took off 5 bases at V and 0 bases at J, with 13 bases between the two ends. The CDR3: CASSKGLTSNTGELFF. DNA for the CDR3: TGTGCCAGCAGCAAAGGACTGACCTCGAACACCGGGGAGCTGTTTTTT.

V is TRBV18 and J is TRBJ1-1; 12 nucleotides agree with TRBD1. V lost 5 bases to trimming and J lost 3 bases; unmatched junction nucleotides: 7. The germline CDR1 and CDR2 sequences are KGHSH and LQKENI. The length of the CDR3 is 16 residues. The CDR3 DNA follows: TGTGCCAGCTCAGGAGGGACAGGGGGCGTGGACACTGAAGCTTTCTTT. Translating gives CASSGGTGGVDTEAFF.